The T cell receptor beta chain described here comes from a study of PD-1 blockade in mismatch repair-deficient tumors. This table comes from immunoSEQ multiplex PCR, and its TCRdb copy is limited to in-frame clones, with some not included. The profile shows 45,000 to 55,000 clones, more than 65% of them singletons. This TCR was sampled from an adult with mismatch repair-deficient cancer. Sequenced material: peripheral blood, taken roughly 20 weeks after starting pembrolizumab.

Here the CDR3 reads CASSLSPENTEAFF. The CDR3 coding sequence is TGTGCCAGCAGTTTATCGCCGGAGAACACTGAAGCTTTCTTT. The V call is TRBV27, the J call TRBJ1-1; no clear D. CDR3 length equals 14 residues. V lost 0 bases and J 1 base, leaving 6 bases between the germline ends. CDR1 is MNHEY, CDR2 SMNVEV, per germline (reference sequence).